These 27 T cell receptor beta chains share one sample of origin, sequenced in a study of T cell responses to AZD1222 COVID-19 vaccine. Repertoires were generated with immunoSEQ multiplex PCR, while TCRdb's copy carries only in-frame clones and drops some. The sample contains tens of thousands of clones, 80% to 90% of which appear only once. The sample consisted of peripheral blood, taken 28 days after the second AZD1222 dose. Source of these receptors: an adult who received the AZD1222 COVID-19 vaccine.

CDR3 in amino acids: CASSAGQLGSANTGELFF. The DNA of the CDR3 is TGTGCCAGCAGCGCCGGCCAGCTCGGTTCCGCGAACACCGGGGAGCTGTTTTTT. The chain has TRBV9 and TRBJ2-2; D is undetermined. Germline-derived CDR1 and CDR2 are SGDLS and YYNGEE. CDR3 length: 18 amino acids. V gave up 3 bases and J gave up 0 bases, with 18 bases separating them. Supplemented by reference TRBV9 and TRBJ2-2, the full variable domain reads DSGVTQTPKHLITATGQRVTLRCSPRSGDLSVYWYQQSLDQGLQFLIQYYNGEERAKGNILERFSAQQFPDLHSELNLSSLELGDSALYFCASSAGQLGSANTGELFFGEGSRLTVL.

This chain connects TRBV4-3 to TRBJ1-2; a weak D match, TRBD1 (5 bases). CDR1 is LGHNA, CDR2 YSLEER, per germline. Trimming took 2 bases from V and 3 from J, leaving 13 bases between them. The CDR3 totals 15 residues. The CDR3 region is CASSQFEGIDYGYTF. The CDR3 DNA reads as TGCGCCAGCAGCCAATTTGAGGGGATAGACTATGGCTACACCTTC.

Here the CDR3 reads CASSPPGLGSYEQYF. CDR3 nucleotide sequence: TGTGCCAGCTCACCACCGGGACTAGGTTCCTACGAGCAGTACTTC. The V gene is TRBV18, the J gene TRBJ2-7, with 8 positions matching TRBD2. Germline V gene data show CDR1 as KGHSH and CDR2 as LQKENI. V shed 0 bases, J shed 1 base, and the junction held 2 bases outside the gene matches. The CDR3 runs 15 residues.

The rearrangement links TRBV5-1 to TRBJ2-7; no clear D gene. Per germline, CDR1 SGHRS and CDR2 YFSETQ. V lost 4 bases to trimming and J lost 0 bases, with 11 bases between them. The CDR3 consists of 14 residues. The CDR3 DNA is TGCGCCAGCAGCGGTTATGACGGCTCCTACGAGCAGTACTTC. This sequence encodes CASSGYDGSYEQYF.

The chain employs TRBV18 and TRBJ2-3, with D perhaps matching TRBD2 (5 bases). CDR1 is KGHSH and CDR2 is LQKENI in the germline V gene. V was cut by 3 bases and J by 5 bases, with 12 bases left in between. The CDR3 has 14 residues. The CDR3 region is CASSPSGEEDTQYF. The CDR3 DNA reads TGTGCCAGCTCACCGAGCGGCGAGGAAGATACGCAGTATTTT.

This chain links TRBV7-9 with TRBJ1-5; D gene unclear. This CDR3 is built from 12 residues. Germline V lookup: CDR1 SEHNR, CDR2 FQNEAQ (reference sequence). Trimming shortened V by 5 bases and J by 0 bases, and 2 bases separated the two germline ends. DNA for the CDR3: TGTGCCAGCAGCGGTAGCAATCAGCCCCAGCATTTT. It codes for CASSGSNQPQHF.

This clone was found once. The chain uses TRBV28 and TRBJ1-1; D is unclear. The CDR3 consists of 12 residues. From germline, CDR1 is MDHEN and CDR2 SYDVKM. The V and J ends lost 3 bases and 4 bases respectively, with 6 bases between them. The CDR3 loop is CASSFARTEAFF. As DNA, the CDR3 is TGTGCCAGCAGTTTTGCTCGCACTGAAGCTTTCTTT.

CDR3 protein: CASSLVGYTDTQYF. CDR3 nucleotides: TGTGCCAGCAGCTTGGTGGGATACACAGATACGCAGTATTTT. The rearrangement uses TRBV5-6 and TRBJ2-3; D remains unclear. Germline V gives CDR1 SGHDT, CDR2 YYEEEE. Trimming pared 0 bases from V and 2 bases from J, leaving 7 bases between. The CDR3 is 14 amino acids.

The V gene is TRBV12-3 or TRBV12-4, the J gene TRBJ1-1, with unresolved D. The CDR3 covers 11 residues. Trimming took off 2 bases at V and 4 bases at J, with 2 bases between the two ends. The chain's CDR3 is CASSLSTEAFF. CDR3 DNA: TGTGCCAGCAGTTTAAGCACTGAAGCTTTCTTT.

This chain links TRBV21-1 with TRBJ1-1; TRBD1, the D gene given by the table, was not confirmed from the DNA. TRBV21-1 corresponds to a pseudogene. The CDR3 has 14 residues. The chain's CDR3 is CASSRRGPPTEAFF. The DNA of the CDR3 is TGTGCCAGCAGCAGGAGGGGGCCCCCCACTGAAGCTTTCTTT.

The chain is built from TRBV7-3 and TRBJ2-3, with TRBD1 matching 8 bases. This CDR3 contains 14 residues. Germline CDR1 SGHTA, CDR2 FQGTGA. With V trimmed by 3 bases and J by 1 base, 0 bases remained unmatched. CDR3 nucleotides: TGTGCCAGCAGCTTGACAGGGGGCACAGATACGCAGTATTTT. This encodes CASSLTGGTDTQYF. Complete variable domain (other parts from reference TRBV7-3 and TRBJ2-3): GAGVSQTPSNKVTEKGKYVELRCDPISGHTALYWYRQSLGQGPEFLIYFQGTGAADDSGLPNDRFFAVRPEGSVSTLKIQRTERGDSAVYLCASSLTGGTDTQYFGPGTRLTVL.

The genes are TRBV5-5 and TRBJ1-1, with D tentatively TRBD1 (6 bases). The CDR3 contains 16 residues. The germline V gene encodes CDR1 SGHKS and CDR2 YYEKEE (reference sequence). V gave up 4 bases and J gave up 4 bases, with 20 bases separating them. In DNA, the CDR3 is TGTGCCAGCAGCACTAGTCCCCGGGGGGCGGTCACTGAAGCTTTCTTT. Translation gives CASSTSPRGAVTEAFF.

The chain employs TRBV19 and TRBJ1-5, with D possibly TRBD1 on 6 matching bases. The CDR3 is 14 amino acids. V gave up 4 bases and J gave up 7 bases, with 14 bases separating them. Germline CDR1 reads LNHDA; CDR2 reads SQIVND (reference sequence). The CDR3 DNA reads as TGTGCCAGTAGTAATGGGGGCGCGGGGCAGCCCCAGCATTTT. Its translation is CASSNGGAGQPQHF.

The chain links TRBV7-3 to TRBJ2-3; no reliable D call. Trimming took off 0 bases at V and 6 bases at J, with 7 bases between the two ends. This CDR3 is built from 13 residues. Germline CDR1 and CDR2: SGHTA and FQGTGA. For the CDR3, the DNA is TGTGCCAGCAGCTTAACAAATTTGGATACGCAGTATTTT. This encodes CASSLTNLDTQYF.

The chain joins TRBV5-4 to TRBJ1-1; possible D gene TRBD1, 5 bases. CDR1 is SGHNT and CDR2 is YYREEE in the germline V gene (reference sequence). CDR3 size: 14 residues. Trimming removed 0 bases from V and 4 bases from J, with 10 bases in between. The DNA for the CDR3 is TGTGCCAGCAGCTTGGAGTCAGGGTCCACTGAAGCTTTCTTT. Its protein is CASSLESGSTEAFF. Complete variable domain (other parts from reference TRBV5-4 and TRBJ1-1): ETGVTQSPTHLIKTRGQQVTLRCSSQSGHNTVSWYQQALGQGPQFIFQYYREEENGRGNFPPRFSGLQFPNYSSELNVNALELDDSALYLCASSLESGSTEAFFGQGTRLTVV.

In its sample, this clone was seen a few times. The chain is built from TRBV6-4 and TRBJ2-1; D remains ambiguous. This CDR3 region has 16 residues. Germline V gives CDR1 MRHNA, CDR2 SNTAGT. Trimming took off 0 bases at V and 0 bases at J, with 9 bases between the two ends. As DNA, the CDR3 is TGTGCCAGCAGTGACTCGACCATGAGCTCCTACAATGAGCAGTTCTTC. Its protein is CASSDSTMSSYNEQFF.

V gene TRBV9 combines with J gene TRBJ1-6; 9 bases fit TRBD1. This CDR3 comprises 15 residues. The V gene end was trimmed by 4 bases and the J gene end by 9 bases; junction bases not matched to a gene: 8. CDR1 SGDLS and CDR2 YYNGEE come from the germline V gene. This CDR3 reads CASSLAGTGRSPLHF. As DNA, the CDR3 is TGTGCCAGCAGCTTAGCCGGGACAGGGCGTTCACCCCTCCACTTT.

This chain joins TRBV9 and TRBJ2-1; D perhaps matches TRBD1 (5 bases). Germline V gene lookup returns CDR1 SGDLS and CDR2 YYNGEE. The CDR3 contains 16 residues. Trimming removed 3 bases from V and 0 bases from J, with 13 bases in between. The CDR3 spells CASSAEGRVSYNEQFF. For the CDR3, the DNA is TGTGCCAGCAGCGCCGAAGGCAGGGTCTCCTACAATGAGCAGTTCTTC.

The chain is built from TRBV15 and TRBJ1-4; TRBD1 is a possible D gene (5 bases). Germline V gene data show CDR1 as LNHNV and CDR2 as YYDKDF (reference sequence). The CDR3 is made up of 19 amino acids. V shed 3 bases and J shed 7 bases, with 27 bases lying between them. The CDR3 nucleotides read TGTGCCACCAGCAGGCCTACAACTTCCCGACAGAAAGAAGGTGAAAAACTGTTTTTT. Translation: CATSRPTTSRQKEGEKLFF.

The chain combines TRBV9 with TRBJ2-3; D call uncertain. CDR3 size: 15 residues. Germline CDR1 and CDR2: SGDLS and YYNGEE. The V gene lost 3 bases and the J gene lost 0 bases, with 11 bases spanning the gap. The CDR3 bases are TGTGCCAGCAGCGCCTCGCTGAAGAGCACAGATACGCAGTATTTT. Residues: CASSASLKSTDTQYF.

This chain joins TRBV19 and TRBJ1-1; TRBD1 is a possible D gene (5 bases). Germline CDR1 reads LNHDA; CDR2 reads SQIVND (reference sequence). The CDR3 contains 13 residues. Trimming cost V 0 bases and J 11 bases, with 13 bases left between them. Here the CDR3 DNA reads TGTGCCAGTAGTATAGATCTAGAGACAGCGGCTTTCTTT. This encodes CASSIDLETAAFF.

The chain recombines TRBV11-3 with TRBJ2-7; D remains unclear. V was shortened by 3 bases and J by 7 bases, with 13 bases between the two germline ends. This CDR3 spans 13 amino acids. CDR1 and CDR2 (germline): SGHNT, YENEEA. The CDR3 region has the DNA TGTGCCAGCAGCTTTAGCTCTACGACAGAGCAGTACTTC. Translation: CASSFSSTTEQYF.

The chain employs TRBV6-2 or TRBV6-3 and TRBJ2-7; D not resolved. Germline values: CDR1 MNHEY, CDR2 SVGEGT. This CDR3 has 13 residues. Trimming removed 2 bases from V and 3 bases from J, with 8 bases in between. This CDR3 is CASSYLDRYEQYF. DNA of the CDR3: TGTGCCAGCAGTTACCTAGACCGCTACGAGCAGTACTTC.

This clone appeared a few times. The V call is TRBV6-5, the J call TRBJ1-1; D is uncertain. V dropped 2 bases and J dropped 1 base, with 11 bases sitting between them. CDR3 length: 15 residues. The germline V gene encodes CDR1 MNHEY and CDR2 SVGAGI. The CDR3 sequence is CASSYEANSNTEAFF. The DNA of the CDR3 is TGTGCCAGCAGTTACGAGGCGAATTCGAACACTGAAGCTTTCTTT.

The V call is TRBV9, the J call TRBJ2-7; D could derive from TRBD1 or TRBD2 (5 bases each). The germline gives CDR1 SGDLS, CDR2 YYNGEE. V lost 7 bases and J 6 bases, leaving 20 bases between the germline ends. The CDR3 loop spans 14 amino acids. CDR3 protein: CASGRGLPGGEQYF. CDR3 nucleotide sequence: TGTGCCAGCGGTCGGGGCCTCCCAGGCGGCGAGCAGTACTTC.

CDR3 sequence (DNA): TGTGCCAGCAGTGAGGGTCAGGTGGACACTGAAGCTTTCTTT. This sequence encodes CASSEGQVDTEAFF. This chain joins TRBV6-1 and TRBJ1-1; D not resolved. The CDR3 loop spans 14 amino acids. V dropped 3 bases and J dropped 3 bases, with 11 bases sitting between them. The germline V gene encodes CDR1 MNHNS and CDR2 SASEGT.

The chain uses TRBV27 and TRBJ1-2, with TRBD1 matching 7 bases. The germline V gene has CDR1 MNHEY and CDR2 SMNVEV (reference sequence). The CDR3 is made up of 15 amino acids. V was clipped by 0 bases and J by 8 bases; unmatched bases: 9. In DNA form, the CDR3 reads TGTGCCAGCAGTTTATCAATGGAAGGGGGCCACGGCTACACCTTC. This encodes CASSLSMEGGHGYTF.